These 16 T cell receptor beta chains originate from one sample sequenced in a study of cytotoxic CD8 clonotypes in ibrutinib-treated CLL. The data were produced by immunoSEQ multiplex PCR, yet TCRdb's version contains in-frame clones alone and is incomplete. The table includes some 84,000 clones, roughly 86% detected once. The sequences come from PBMCs, collected before ibrutinib treatment. The source is a human donor with chronic lymphocytic leukemia.

This clone was counted many times. V usage is TRBV6-6 and J usage is TRBJ2-7, with 8 bases matching TRBD1. CDR3 length equals 15 residues. CDR1 is MNHNY and CDR2 is SVGAGI in the germline V gene (reference sequence). V lost 4 bases, J lost 6 bases, and 11 bases stayed unmatched. The CDR3 sequence: CASSSSGQAVGEQYF. Here the CDR3 DNA reads TGTGCCAGCAGTTCCTCGGGACAGGCGGTGGGCGAGCAGTACTTC.

The chain is built from TRBV19 and TRBJ2-7; 7 bases agree with TRBD2. CDR1 is LNHDA, CDR2 SQIVND, per germline (reference sequence). This CDR3 contains 12 residues. The CDR3 sequence is CAAGDGAYEQYF. CDR3 nucleotide sequence: TGTGCGGCGGGGGACGGGGCCTACGAGCAGTACTTC.

The chain joins TRBV9 to TRBJ1-4, with a tentative D call TRBD1 (5 bases). The V gene lost 3 bases and the J gene lost 4 bases, with 10 bases spanning the gap. This CDR3 spans 14 amino acids. Germline V CDR1 and CDR2: SGDLS, YYNGEE. The CDR3, as DNA: TGTGCCAGCAGCGGAACAGGAGTTAATGAAAAACTGTTTTTT. It is translated as CASSGTGVNEKLFF.

The chain links TRBV7-9 to TRBJ2-5; TRBD2 aligns across 10 bases. Trimming removed 5 bases from V and 5 bases from J; junction bases left unmatched: 11. In germline, CDR1 is SEHNR, CDR2 FQNEAQ (reference sequence). The length of the CDR3 is 16 residues. CDR3 in amino acids: CASSPLAGYEWETQYF. CDR3 sequence (DNA): TGTGCCAGCAGCCCACTAGCGGGATATGAATGGGAGACCCAGTACTTC.

The chain carries TRBV20-1 and TRBJ1-1; tentatively, D is TRBD1 (5 bases). Per the germline V gene, CDR1 is DFQATT and CDR2 is SNEGSKA (reference sequence). The CDR3 is 10 amino acids. Deletions cut 2 bases from V and 11 bases from J, with 9 bases between. The CDR3 DNA reads as TGCAGTGCTAGATCAGGGTTCGCTTTCTTT. This sequence encodes CSARSGFAFF.

This clone has only one observation. The rearrangement links TRBV19 to TRBJ1-1; D gene uncertain. Germline lookup yields CDR1 LNHDA and CDR2 SQIVND (reference sequence). V lost 3 bases to trimming and J lost 0 bases, with 17 bases between them. The CDR3 loop spans 17 amino acids. CDR3: CASSMTFRASLNTEAFF. The CDR3 nucleotides read TGTGCCAGTAGTATGACTTTCCGGGCTAGCTTGAACACTGAAGCTTTCTTT. Complete variable domain (other parts from reference TRBV19 and TRBJ1-1): DGGITQSPKYLFRKEGQNVTLSCEQNLNHDAMYWYRQDPGQGLRLIYYSQIVNDFQKGDIAEGYSVSREKKESFPLTVTSAQKNPTAFYLCASSMTFRASLNTEAFFGQGTRLTVV.

Of note for this clone: A junction boundary mismatches the germline segment, possibly from a read error. This CDR3 reads CASSPGGQGNEQFF. The CDR3 nucleotides read TGTGCTAGCAGCCCAGGCGGACAGGGGAATGAGCAGTTCTTC. The J gene is TRBJ2-1, the V gene TRBV7-7, with 9 bases lining up with TRBD1. The CDR3 sequence is 14 residues long. Germline V gene data show CDR1 as SSHAT and CDR2 as FNYEAQ (reference sequence).

The rearrangement joins TRBV7-8 to TRBJ2-1; 11 nucleotides line up with TRBD2. CDR1 is SGHVS and CDR2 is FQNEAQ in the germline V gene. Unmatched junction bases numbered 4, after V lost 1 base and J lost 5 bases. The CDR3 loop spans 16 amino acids. This chain's CDR3 is CASSLVGLAEDNEQFF. CDR3 nucleotides: TGTGCCAGCAGCTTAGTGGGACTAGCGGAAGACAATGAGCAGTTCTTC. Full variable domain (rest looked up from reference TRBV7-8 and TRBJ2-1): GAGVSQSPRYKVAKRGQDVALRCDPISGHVSLFWYQQALGQGPEFLTYFQNEAQLDKSGLPSDRFFAERPEGSVSTLKIQRTQQEDSAVYLCASSLVGLAEDNEQFFGPGTRLTVL.

This rearrangement joins TRBV9 to TRBJ1-4; weak D call: TRBD1 (6 bases). V was trimmed by 4 bases and J by 7 bases, leaving 26 bases between them. The CDR3 runs 18 residues. Looked up from germline, CDR1 is SGDLS and CDR2 is YYNGEE. DNA of the CDR3: TGTGCCAGCAGCTCTACCGGGACAAAGGCGCGGACGGGTGAAAAACTGTTTTTT. Encoded protein: CASSSTGTKARTGEKLFF.

In this sample, this clone turned up once. The chain is built from TRBV15 and TRBJ1-5, with TRBD1 matching 7 bases. The V segment lost 1 base and the J segment 4 bases; nucleotides outside the gene matches: 10. The V gene's germline CDR1 is LNHNV and CDR2 YYDKDF (reference sequence). The CDR3 length is 17 residues. In nucleotides, the CDR3 is TGTGCCACCAGCAGAGGAGGGGGCCTGGATGGGAATCAGCCCCAGCATTTT. It is translated as CATSRGGGLDGNQPQHF.

The chain couples TRBV25-1 to TRBJ1-1, with D possibly matching TRBD1 (6 bases). Germline CDR1 is MGHDK and CDR2 is SYGVNS. The CDR3 runs 15 residues. V dropped 1 base and J dropped 1 base, with 10 bases sitting between them. CDR3: CASSEFGGPNTEAFF. CDR3 nucleotides: TGTGCCAGCAGTGAATTTGGGGGCCCGAACACTGAAGCTTTCTTT.

The V call is TRBV7-2, the J call TRBJ2-3; 7 bases are a match to TRBD2. The CDR3 runs to 15 residues. The germline gives CDR1 SGHTA, CDR2 FQGNSA. V lost 0 bases, J lost 6 bases, and 6 bases stayed unmatched. The CDR3 sequence is CASSLAPLAADTQYF. The DNA for the CDR3 is TGTGCCAGCAGCTTAGCGCCGCTAGCGGCGGATACGCAGTATTTT.

Relative to its sample, this clone is medium-sized. The V call is TRBV6-1, the J call TRBJ2-7, with TRBD2 matching 11 bases. The germline gives CDR1 MNHNS, CDR2 SASEGT. The CDR3 is made up of 15 amino acids. The junction had 8 bases not matched to a gene; V was cut back by 7 bases and J by 3 bases. CDR3 in DNA: TGTGCCAGCACCGAGGGGGGACTAGCGGTCTACGAGCAGTACTTC. Residues: CASTEGGLAVYEQYF.

The sample holds a few counts of this clone. The chain has TRBV5-6 and TRBJ1-1; no firm D call. Germline loops: CDR1 SGHDT, CDR2 YYEEEE. V was cut by 2 bases and J by 7 bases, with 9 bases left in between. The CDR3 has 12 amino acids. Here the CDR3 reads CASSFTTSEAFF. In DNA, the CDR3 is TGTGCCAGCAGCTTCACTACAAGTGAAGCTTTCTTT.

In nucleotides, the CDR3 is TGCAGCGTTGCAGTCCTAGCCTACGAGCAGTACTTC. It codes for CSVAVLAYEQYF. This chain uses TRBV29-1 with TRBJ2-7; D is unresolved. V lost 4 bases to trimming and J lost 2 bases, with 9 bases between them. CDR1 is SQVTM, CDR2 ANQGSEA, per germline. CDR3 length: 12 amino acids.

This chain joins TRBV5-6 and TRBJ1-5, with 8 bases aligning to TRBD1. CDR1 and CDR2 from the germline V gene are SGHDT and YYEEEE. The J segment lost 3 bases and the V segment lost 0 bases, leaving 2 bases of the junction unmatched. The CDR3 totals 15 residues. This chain's CDR3 is CASSLGDRFNQPQHF. The CDR3 bases are TGTGCCAGCAGCTTGGGGGACAGGTTCAATCAGCCCCAGCATTTT. Using reference TRBV5-6 and TRBJ1-5 for the parts outside the CDR3, the full variable domain is DAGVTQSPTHLIKTRGQQVTLRCSPKSGHDTVSWYQQALGQGPQFIFQYYEEEERQRGNFPDRFSGHQFPNYSSELNVNALLLGDSALYLCASSLGDRFNQPQHFGDGTRLSIL.